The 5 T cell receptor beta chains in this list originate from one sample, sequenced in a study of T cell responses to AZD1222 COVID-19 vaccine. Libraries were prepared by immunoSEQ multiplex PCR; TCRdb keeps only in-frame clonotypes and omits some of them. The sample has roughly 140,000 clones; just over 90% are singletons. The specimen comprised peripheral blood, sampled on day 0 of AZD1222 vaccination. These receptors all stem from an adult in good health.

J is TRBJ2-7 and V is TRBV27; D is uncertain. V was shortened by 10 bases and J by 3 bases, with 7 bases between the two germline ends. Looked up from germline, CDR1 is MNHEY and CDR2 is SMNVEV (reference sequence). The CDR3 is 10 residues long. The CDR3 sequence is CANPFYEQYF. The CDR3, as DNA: TGTGCCAACCCGTTCTACGAGCAGTACTTC.

In DNA, the CDR3 is TGTGCCAGCAGCCGATCTTGGGCCGGGACTAGCGGACAAGAGACCCAGTACTTC. Encoded protein: CASSRSWAGTSGQETQYF. The chain couples TRBV3-1 (or the pseudogene TRBV3-2) to TRBJ2-5; 11 bases map to TRBD2. Losses at the gene ends were 4 bases for V and 2 bases for J; bases not matched to a gene: 12. The CDR3 covers 18 residues. CDR1 LGHDT and CDR2 YNNKEL come from the germline V gene (reference sequence).

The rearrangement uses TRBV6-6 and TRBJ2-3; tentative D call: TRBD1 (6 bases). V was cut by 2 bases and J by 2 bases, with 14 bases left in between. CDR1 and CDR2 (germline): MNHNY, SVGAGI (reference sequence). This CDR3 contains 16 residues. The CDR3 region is CASSYGPQGLTDTQYF. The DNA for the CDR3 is TGTGCCAGCAGTTACGGGCCCCAGGGGCTCACAGATACGCAGTATTTT.

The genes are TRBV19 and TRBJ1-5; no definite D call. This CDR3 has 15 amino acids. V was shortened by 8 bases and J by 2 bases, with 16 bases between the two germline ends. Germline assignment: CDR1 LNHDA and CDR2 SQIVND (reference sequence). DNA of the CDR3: TGTGCCAGTGGGAGGAGCTCTCGGGGCAATCAGCCCCAGCATTTT. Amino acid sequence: CASGRSSRGNQPQHF.

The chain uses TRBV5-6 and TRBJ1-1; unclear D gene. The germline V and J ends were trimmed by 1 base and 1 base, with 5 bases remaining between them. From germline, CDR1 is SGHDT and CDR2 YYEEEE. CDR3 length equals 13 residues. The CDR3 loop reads CASSLRQNTEAFF. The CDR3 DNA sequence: TGTGCCAGCAGCTTGCGTCAGAACACTGAAGCTTTCTTT.